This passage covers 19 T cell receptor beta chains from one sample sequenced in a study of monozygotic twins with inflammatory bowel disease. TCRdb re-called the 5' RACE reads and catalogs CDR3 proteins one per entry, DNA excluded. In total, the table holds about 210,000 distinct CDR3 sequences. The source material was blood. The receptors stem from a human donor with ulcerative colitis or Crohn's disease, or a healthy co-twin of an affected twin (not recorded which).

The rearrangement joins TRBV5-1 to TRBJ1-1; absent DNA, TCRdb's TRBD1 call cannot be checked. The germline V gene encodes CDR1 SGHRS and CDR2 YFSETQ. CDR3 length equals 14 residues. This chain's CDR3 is CASSSDLETGEAFF.

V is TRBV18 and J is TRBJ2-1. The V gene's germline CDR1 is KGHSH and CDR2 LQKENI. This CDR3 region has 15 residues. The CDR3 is CASSPSGVKYNEQFF.

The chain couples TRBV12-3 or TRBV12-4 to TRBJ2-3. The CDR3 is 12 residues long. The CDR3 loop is CASSLKPRTQYF.

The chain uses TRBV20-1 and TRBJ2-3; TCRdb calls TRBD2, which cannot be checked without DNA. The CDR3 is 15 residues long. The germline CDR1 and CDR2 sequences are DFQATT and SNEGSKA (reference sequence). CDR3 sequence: CSAFTSGGSTDTQYF.

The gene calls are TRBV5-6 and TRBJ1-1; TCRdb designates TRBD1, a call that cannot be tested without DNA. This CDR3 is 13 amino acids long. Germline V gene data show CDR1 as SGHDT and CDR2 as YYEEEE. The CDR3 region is CASSSPGQFEAFF.

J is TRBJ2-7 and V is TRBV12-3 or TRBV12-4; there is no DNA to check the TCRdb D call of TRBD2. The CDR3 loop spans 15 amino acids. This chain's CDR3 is CASSPGTPKPYEQYF.

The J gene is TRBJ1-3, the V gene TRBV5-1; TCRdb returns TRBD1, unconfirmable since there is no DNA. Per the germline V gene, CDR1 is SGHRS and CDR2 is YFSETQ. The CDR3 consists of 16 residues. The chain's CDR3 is CASSLGGTPSGNTIYF.

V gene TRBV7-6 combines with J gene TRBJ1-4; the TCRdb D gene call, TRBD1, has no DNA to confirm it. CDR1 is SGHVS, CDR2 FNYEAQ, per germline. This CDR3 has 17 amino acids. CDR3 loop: CASSSKPVGPSDEKLFF.

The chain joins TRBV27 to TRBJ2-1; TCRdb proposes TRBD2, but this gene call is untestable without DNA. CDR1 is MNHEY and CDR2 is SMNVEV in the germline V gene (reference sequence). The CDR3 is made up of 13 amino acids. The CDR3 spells CASGRPYDNEQFF.

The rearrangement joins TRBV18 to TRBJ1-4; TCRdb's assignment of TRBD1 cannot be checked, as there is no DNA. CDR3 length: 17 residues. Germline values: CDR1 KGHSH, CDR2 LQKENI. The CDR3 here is CASSPPVGDGFNEKLFF.

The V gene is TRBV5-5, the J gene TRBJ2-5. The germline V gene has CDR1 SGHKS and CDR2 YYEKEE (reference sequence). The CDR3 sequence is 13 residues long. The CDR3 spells CASSRRIQETQYF.

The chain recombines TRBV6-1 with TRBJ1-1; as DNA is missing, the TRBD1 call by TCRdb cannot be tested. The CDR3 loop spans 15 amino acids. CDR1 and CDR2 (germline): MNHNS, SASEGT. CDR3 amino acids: CASSEEVQANTEAFF.

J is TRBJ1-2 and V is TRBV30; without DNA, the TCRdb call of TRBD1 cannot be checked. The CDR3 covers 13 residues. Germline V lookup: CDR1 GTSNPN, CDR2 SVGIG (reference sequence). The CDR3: CAWSPQGNYGYTF.

CDR3 protein: CASSLDVISSTVNYGYTF. The V call is TRBV5-1, the J call TRBJ1-2. The CDR3 extends over 18 amino acids. Germline CDR1 SGHRS, CDR2 YFSETQ.

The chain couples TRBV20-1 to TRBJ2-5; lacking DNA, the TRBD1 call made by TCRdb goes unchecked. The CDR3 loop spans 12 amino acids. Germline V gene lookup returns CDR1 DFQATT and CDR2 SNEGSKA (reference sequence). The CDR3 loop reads CSADSSQETQYF.

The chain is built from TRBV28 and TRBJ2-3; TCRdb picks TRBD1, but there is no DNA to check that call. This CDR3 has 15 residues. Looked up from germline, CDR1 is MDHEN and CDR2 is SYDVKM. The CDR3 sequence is CASSEWTGVGDTQYF.

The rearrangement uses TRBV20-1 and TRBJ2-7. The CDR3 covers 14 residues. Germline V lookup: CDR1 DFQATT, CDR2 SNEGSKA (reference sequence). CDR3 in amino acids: CSARSAGDPYEQYF.

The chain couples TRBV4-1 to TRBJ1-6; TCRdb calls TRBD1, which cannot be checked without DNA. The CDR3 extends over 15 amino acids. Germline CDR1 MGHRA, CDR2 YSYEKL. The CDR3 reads CASSPSQGDNSPLHF.

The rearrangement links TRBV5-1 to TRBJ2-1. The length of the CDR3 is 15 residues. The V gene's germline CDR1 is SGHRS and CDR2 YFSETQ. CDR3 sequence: CASSLAGTPYNEQFF.